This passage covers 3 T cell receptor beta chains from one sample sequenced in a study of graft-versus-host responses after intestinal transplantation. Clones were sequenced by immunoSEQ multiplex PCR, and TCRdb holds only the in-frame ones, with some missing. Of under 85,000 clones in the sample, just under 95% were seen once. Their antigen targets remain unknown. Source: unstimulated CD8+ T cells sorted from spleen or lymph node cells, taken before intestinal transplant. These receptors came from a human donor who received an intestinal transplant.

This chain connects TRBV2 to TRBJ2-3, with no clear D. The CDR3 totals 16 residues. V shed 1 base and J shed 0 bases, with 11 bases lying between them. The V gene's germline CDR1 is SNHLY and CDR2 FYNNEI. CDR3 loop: CASSEGALISTDTQYF. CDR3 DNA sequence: TGTGCCAGCAGTGAAGGGGCGTTGATAAGCACAGATACGCAGTATTTT.

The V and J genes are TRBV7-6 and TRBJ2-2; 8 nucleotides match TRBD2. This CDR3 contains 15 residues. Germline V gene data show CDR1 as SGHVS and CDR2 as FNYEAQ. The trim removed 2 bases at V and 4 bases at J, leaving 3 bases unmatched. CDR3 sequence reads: CASSLTLAGTGELFF. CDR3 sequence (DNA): TGTGCCAGCAGCTTAACGCTAGCGGGCACCGGGGAGCTGTTTTTT.

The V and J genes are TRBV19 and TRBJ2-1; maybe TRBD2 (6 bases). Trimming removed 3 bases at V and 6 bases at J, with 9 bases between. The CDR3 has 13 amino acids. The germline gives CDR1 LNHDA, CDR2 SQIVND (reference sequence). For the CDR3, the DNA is TGTGCCAGTAGTATTGCGGGGAGCAATGAGCAGTTCTTC. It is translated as CASSIAGSNEQFF. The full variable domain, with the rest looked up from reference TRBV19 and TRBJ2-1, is DGGITQSPKYLFRKEGQNVTLSCEQNLNHDAMYWYRQDPGQGLRLIYYSQIVNDFQKGDIAEGYSVSREKKESFPLTVTSAQKNPTAFYLCASSIAGSNEQFFGPGTRLTVL.